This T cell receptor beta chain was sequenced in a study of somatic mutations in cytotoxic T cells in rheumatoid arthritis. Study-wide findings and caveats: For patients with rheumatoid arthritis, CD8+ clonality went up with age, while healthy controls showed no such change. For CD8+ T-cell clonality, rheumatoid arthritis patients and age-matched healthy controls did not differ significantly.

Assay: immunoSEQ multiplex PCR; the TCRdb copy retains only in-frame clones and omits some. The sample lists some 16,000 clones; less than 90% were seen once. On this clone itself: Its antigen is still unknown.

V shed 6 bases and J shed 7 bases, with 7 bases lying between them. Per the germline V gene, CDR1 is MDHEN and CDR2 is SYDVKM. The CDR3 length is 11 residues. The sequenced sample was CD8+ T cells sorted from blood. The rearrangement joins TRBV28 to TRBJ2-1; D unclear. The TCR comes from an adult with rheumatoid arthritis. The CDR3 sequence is CASSPQNEQFF. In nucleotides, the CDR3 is TGTGCCAGCAGCCCGCAAAATGAGCAGTTCTTC.